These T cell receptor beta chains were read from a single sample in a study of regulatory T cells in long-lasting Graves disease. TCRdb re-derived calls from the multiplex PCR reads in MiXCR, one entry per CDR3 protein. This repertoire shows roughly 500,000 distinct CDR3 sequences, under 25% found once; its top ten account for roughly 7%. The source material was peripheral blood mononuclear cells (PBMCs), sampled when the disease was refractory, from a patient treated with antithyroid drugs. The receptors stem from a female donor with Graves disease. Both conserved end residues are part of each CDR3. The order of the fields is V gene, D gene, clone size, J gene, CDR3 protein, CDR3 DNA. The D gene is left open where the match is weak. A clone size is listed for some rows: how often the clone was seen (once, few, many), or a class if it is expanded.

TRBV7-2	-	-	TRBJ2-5	CASSFYIETQYF	TGTGCCAGCAGCTTCTATATTGAGACCCAGTACTTC
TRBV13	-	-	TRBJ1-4	CASSLRINEKLFF	TGTGCCAGCAGCTTACGTATAAATGAAAAACTGTTTTTT
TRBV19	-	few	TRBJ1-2	CASSTEALGDGYTF	TGTGCCAGTAGCACAGAGGCACTGGGGGATGGCTACACCTTC
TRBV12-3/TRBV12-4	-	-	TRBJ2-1	CASSLSIGDEQFF	TGTGCCAGCAGTTTATCGATTGGTGATGAGCAGTTCTTC
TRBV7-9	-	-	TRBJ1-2	CASSLGTPFNYGYTF	TGTGCCAGCAGCTTAGGGACCCCTTTTAACTATGGCTACACCTTC
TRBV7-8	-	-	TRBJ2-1	CASSYYLGGPYNEQFF	TGTGCCAGCAGCTACTATCTAGGTGGCCCCTACAATGAGCAGTTCTTC
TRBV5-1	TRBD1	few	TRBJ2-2	CASSKTGVGAGELFF	TGCGCCAGCAGCAAAACAGGGGTTGGCGCCGGGGAGCTGTTTTTT
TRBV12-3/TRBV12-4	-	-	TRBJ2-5	CASSQYGTQYF	TGTGCCAGCAGTCAATACGGGACCCAGTACTTC
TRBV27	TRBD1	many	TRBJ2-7	CASTKMGQGASEQYF	TGTGCCAGCACAAAAATGGGACAGGGGGCCAGCGAGCAGTACTTC
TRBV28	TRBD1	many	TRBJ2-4	CASSQGQGVDIQYF	TGTGCCAGCAGCCAAGGACAGGGGGTGGACATTCAGTACTTC
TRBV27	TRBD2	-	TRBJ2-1	CASSLSGGRLYNEQFF	TGTGCCAGCAGTTTATCTGGCGGGAGGCTCTACAATGAGCAGTTCTTC
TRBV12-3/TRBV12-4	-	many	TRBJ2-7	CASKQGGEQYF	TGTGCCAGCAAGCAGGGGGGCGAGCAGTACTTC
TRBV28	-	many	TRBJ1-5	CASSPPPKPQHF	TGTGCCAGCAGCCCACCCCCTAAGCCCCAGCATTTT
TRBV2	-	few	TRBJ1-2	CASSREKTGYTF	TGTGCCAGCAGCCGGGAGAAGACTGGCTACACCTTC
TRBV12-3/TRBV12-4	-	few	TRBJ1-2	CASSRPYSDGYTF	TGTGCCAGCAGTCGACCCTACAGCGATGGCTACACCTTC
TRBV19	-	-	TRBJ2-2	CASSIDRHTGELFF	TGTGCCAGTAGTATAGACAGACACACCGGGGAGCTGTTTTTT
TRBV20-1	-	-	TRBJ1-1	CSASPSGGEAFF	TGCAGTGCTAGCCCCTCGGGAGGTGAAGCTTTCTTT
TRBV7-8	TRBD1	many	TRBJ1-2	CASSSTGKGSYGYTF	TGTGCCAGCAGCTCGACAGGGAAGGGGAGCTATGGCTACACCTTC
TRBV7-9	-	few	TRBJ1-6	CASSFRDKNNSPLHF	TGTGCCAGCAGCTTCCGTGACAAGAATAATTCACCCCTCCACTTT
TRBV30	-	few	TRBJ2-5	CAWSQGSGETQYF	TGTGCCTGGAGTCAGGGGTCTGGAGAGACCCAGTACTTC
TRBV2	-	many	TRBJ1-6	CASSEQGQSWSPLHF	TGTGCCAGCAGTGAACAGGGACAAAGTTGGTCACCCCTCCACTTT
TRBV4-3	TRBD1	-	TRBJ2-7	CASSITGTGLYEQYF	TGCGCCAGCAGCATAACCGGGACAGGACTTTACGAGCAGTACTTC
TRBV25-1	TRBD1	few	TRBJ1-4	CASSDPGQGREKLFF	TGTGCCAGCAGTGACCCGGGACAGGGCCGCGAAAAACTGTTTTTT
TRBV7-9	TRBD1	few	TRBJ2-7	CASSGGQGPYEQYF	TGTGCCAGCAGCGGGGGACAGGGGCCCTACGAGCAGTACTTC
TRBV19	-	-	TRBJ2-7	CASSVAAGRSHEQYF	TGTGCCAGTAGTGTGGCGGCAGGGAGGTCCCACGAGCAGTACTTC
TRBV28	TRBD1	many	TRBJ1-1	CASSSINRGLTEAFF	TGTGCCAGCAGTTCAATCAACAGGGGGCTCACTGAAGCTTTCTTT